This T cell receptor beta chain is from a study of STAT5B mutations in CD4+ large granular lymphocyte leukemia. As concerns this clone: Its antigen is as yet unknown.

Profiling relied on immunoSEQ multiplex PCR, and the TCRdb table lists in-frame clones only, not all of them. The sample includes 25,000 to 30,000 clones, around 85% seen only once; the top ten take 6.2%. Germline-derived CDR1 and CDR2 are MGHRA and YSYEKL. Trimming took 1 base from V and 0 from J; bases not matched to a gene: 7. This CDR3 is built from 17 residues. Study-level points and caveats: Compared with healthy controls (2/35), patient top clones favored TRBV06 (8/27).

This clonotype was obtained from a human donor in good health. The chain employs TRBV4-1 and TRBJ2-3; 7 bases align to TRBD1. Sequenced: CD4+ T cells from blood buffy coats. CDR3 protein: CASSQVVTGASTDTQYF. CDR3 nucleotides: TGCGCCAGCAGCCAAGTTGTCACAGGGGCAAGCACAGATACGCAGTATTTT.